These 29 T cell receptor beta chains originate from one sample sequenced in a study of blood T cell repertoires in COVID-19. The protocol was immunoSEQ multiplex PCR, while the TCRdb copy is restricted to in-frame clones and leaves out a portion. Seen here are 400,000 to 450,000 clones, 80% to 90% observed once, and the top ten hold around 1.4%. The sample was peripheral blood. Source of these receptors: a woman between 25 and 40 years old with active or convalescent COVID-19.

The CDR3 DNA reads TGTGCCAGCAGCCCAACTCTAAGAGACACTGAAGCTTTCTTT. It is translated as CASSPTLRDTEAFF. The genes are TRBV7-8 and TRBJ1-1; no firm D call. CDR1 is SGHVS and CDR2 is FQNEAQ in the germline V gene. This CDR3 contains 14 residues. The germline V and J ends were trimmed by 5 bases and 3 bases, with 13 bases remaining between them.

The chain carries TRBV13 and TRBJ1-2; TRBD1 aligns across 7 bases. The J segment lost 5 bases and the V segment lost 6 bases, leaving 9 bases of the junction unmatched. Germline CDR1 PRHDT, CDR2 FYEKMQ (reference sequence). CDR3 length: 14 residues. CDR3 sequence: CASRHETGSYGYTF. The CDR3 coding sequence is TGTGCCAGCAGGCACGAGACAGGGTCATATGGCTACACCTTC.

The chain employs TRBV27 and TRBJ2-7, with a tentative D call TRBD2 (6 bases). V was trimmed by 6 bases and J by 7 bases, leaving 16 bases between them. CDR1 is MNHEY, CDR2 SMNVEV, per germline (reference sequence). The CDR3 length is 13 residues. The CDR3 is CASSRRDSIEQYF. CDR3 bases: TGTGCCAGCAGCCGGAGGGACTCCATAGAGCAGTACTTC.

V is TRBV3-1 (or the pseudogene TRBV3-2) and J is TRBJ2-3; the match to TRBD2 covers 7 bases. This CDR3 is 17 amino acids long. CDR1 and CDR2 (germline): LGHDT, YNNKEL (reference sequence). V trimming: 4 bases; J trimming: 2 bases; junction bases outside the gene matches: 12. CDR3 amino acids: CASSLTSDIPPTDTQYF. The CDR3 coding sequence is TGTGCCAGCAGCCTTACTAGCGATATCCCCCCCACAGATACGCAGTATTTT.

This clone has just a few counts. The rearrangement links TRBV27 to TRBJ2-7; D may be TRBD2 (6 bases). The CDR3 has 14 residues. Germline lookup yields CDR1 MNHEY and CDR2 SMNVEV (reference sequence). V lost 2 bases and J 2 bases, leaving 10 bases between the germline ends. The CDR3 sequence is CASSLTGRAYEQYF. The DNA for the CDR3 is TGTGCCAGCAGTTTAACCGGGAGAGCCTACGAGCAGTACTTC.

The chain has TRBV5-1 and TRBJ2-7, with 7 bases identical to TRBD1. The CDR3 has 14 residues. Per the germline V gene, CDR1 is SGHRS and CDR2 is YFSETQ. With V trimmed by 4 bases and J by 3 bases, 7 bases remained unmatched. CDR3 region: CASSPAGGDYEQYF. The CDR3 region has the DNA TGCGCCAGCAGCCCGGCAGGGGGAGACTACGAGCAGTACTTC. The full variable domain, its missing parts supplied by reference TRBV5-1 and TRBJ2-7, is KAGVTQTPRYLIKTRGQQVTLSCSPISGHRSVSWYQQTPGQGLQFLFEYFSETQRNKGNFPGRFSGRQFSNSRSEMNVSTLELGDSALYLCASSPAGGDYEQYFGPGTRLTVT.

The chain uses TRBV6-2 or TRBV6-3 and TRBJ1-1; 7 nucleotides agree with TRBD1. CDR1 and CDR2 (germline): MNHEY, SVGEGT. V dropped 2 bases and J dropped 2; count of bases not matched to a gene: 2. The CDR3 runs 14 residues. The CDR3 region is CASSYQGVNTEAFF. CDR3 in DNA: TGTGCCAGCAGTTACCAGGGGGTCAACACTGAAGCTTTCTTT.

The chain couples TRBV6-2 or TRBV6-3 to TRBJ2-2, with TRBD2 matching over 8 bases. Trimming cost V 6 bases and J 0 bases; bases outside gene matches: 12. The CDR3 is 18 amino acids. Per the germline V gene, CDR1 is MNHEY and CDR2 is SVGEGT. Here the CDR3 DNA reads TGTGCCAGCAGCGACCACCCCGGGAGGGTTACGAACACCGGGGAGCTGTTTTTT. Translating gives CASSDHPGRVTNTGELFF.

V is TRBV7-9 and J is TRBJ2-2, with D hard to call. Between the trimmed V and J ends, which lost 1 base and 4 bases, there was a span of 13 bases. Germline-derived CDR1 and CDR2 are SEHNR and FQNEAQ (reference sequence). The CDR3 length is 16 residues. The chain's CDR3 is CASSLVCGASTGELFF. CDR3 nucleotides: TGTGCCAGCAGCTTAGTCTGTGGAGCGAGCACCGGGGAGCTGTTTTTT.

The chain couples TRBV13 to TRBJ1-2; 8 bases line up with TRBD1. Per germline, CDR1 PRHDT and CDR2 FYEKMQ (reference sequence). The CDR3 totals 13 residues. Unmatched junction bases numbered 9, after V lost 7 bases and J lost 8 bases. The CDR3 DNA is TGTGCCAGCACAGGGCAGGGGGCGGAGGGCTACACCTTC. Amino acids: CASTGQGAEGYTF.

The gene calls are TRBV19 and TRBJ2-5; 9 bases are a match to TRBD2. Germline CDR1 LNHDA, CDR2 SQIVND (reference sequence). The V and J ends lost 7 bases and 1 base, in that order; junction bases with no gene match: 10. The CDR3 extends over 16 amino acids. DNA for the CDR3: TGTGCCAGTATGAGTAGCGGGGGAGCAGTCCAAGAGACCCAGTACTTC. This translates into CASMSSGGAVQETQYF.

The rearrangement joins TRBV30 to TRBJ1-1; weak D call: TRBD1 (5 bases). Trimming shortened V by 1 base and J by 11 bases, and 14 bases separated the two germline ends. Germline V CDR1 and CDR2: GTSNPN, SVGIG (reference sequence). The CDR3 is made up of 12 amino acids. For the CDR3, the DNA is TGTGCCTGGAGTGCCGGAGAGGGGAGGGCTTTCTTT. Translating gives CAWSAGEGRAFF. The full variable domain, in which reference TRBV30 and TRBJ1-1 provide the parts outside the CDR3, is SQTIHQWPATLVQPVGSPLSLECTVEGTSNPNLYWYRQAAGRGLQLLFYSVGIGQISSEVPQNLSASRPQDRQFILSSKKLLLSDSGFYLCAWSAGEGRAFFGQGTRLTVV.

J is TRBJ2-1 and V is TRBV7-9, with D possibly being TRBD1 (6 bases). From germline, CDR1 is SEHNR and CDR2 FQNEAQ (reference sequence). This CDR3 has 15 amino acids. Between the trimmed V and J ends, which lost 2 bases and 4 bases, there was a span of 12 bases. This chain's CDR3 is CASSLSQGLYNEQFF. The CDR3 region has the DNA TGTGCCAGCAGCTTAAGCCAGGGGCTATACAATGAGCAGTTCTTC. The full variable domain, its missing parts supplied by reference TRBV7-9 and TRBJ2-1, is DTGVSQNPRHKITKRGQNVTFRCDPISEHNRLYWYRQTLGQGPEFLTYFQNEAQLEKSRLLSDRFSAERPKGSFSTLEIQRTEQGDSAMYLCASSLSQGLYNEQFFGPGTRLTVL.

This clone was detected only a few times. This chain connects TRBV6-1 to TRBJ1-1, with TRBD1 as a possible D gene (5 bases). Germline V lookup: CDR1 MNHNS, CDR2 SASEGT. Trimming removed 2 bases at V and 8 bases at J, with 15 bases between. The CDR3 covers 14 residues. The CDR3 is CASSEPGGWSEAFF. CDR3 nucleotide sequence: TGTGCCAGCAGTGAACCCGGGGGATGGTCAGAAGCTTTCTTT.

CDR3 sequence: CASSQGLVAGDYNEQFF. The CDR3 coding sequence is TGTGCCAGCAGCCAAGGGTTGGTAGCGGGGGACTACAATGAGCAGTTCTTC. The chain couples TRBV3-1 (or the pseudogene TRBV3-2) to TRBJ2-1; TRBD2 agrees at 9 bases. V gave up 1 base and J gave up 3 bases; unmatched junction bases: 7. Germline CDR1 and CDR2: LGHDT and YNNKEL (reference sequence). This CDR3 is 17 amino acids long.

The chain joins TRBV11-2 to TRBJ2-5, with D perhaps matching TRBD2 (5 bases). V lost 7 bases and J 2 bases, leaving 14 bases between the germline ends. The length of the CDR3 is 14 residues. CDR1 is SGHAT and CDR2 is FQNNGV in the germline V gene. CDR3 region: CASTPPRTQETQYF. CDR3 in DNA: TGTGCCAGCACCCCCCCCCGGACTCAAGAGACCCAGTACTTC.

This clone came up once. The J gene is TRBJ2-7, the V gene TRBV30, with 13 bases that match TRBD2. The CDR3 contains 14 residues. Trimming cost V 3 bases and J 4 bases; bases outside gene matches: 3. Germline V gene data show CDR1 as GTSNPN and CDR2 as SVGIG (reference sequence). The CDR3 nucleotides read TGTGCCTGGAGCCCGGGACTAGCGGGATACGAGCAGTACTTC. Residues: CAWSPGLAGYEQYF.

The rearrangement links TRBV5-1 to TRBJ2-1; 11 bases agree with TRBD2. CDR3 length: 15 amino acids. CDR1 is SGHRS and CDR2 is YFSETQ in the germline V gene. The junction had 5 bases not matched to a gene; V was cut back by 4 bases and J by 5 bases. The CDR3 spells CASSRIAGGDNEQFF. DNA for the CDR3: TGCGCCAGCAGCCGTATAGCGGGGGGGGACAATGAGCAGTTCTTC.

Written as DNA, the CDR3 is TGTGCCAGCAGCCTGGGGCCCCTAGGAAACACCATATATTTT. Its protein product is CASSLGPLGNTIYF. The rearrangement joins TRBV2 to TRBJ1-3, with TRBD1 as a possible D gene (5 bases). Germline V CDR1 and CDR2: SNHLY, FYNNEI. V lost 6 bases and J lost 4, with 13 bases in between. The CDR3 runs to 14 residues.

The chain joins TRBV5-4 to TRBJ2-7; D is unresolved. Trimming left V 3 bases short and J 3 bases short, with 10 bases between. Germline V lookup: CDR1 SGHNT, CDR2 YYREEE (reference sequence). The CDR3 sequence is 13 residues long. The CDR3 is CASSSGVNYEQYF. The DNA of the CDR3 is TGTGCCAGCAGCTCTGGAGTGAACTACGAGCAGTACTTC.

Details on this clone: Other DNA variants within this sample encode the same CDR3. The V and J genes are TRBV29-1 and TRBJ1-1; a weak D match, TRBD1 (5 bases). CDR3 length: 12 amino acids. Trimming removed 4 bases from V and 4 bases from J, with 10 bases in between. From germline, CDR1 is SQVTM and CDR2 ANQGSEA. This CDR3 is CSVGGGATEAFF. CDR3 coding DNA: TGCAGCGTTGGAGGAGGGGCCACTGAAGCTTTCTTT.

The chain has TRBV11-1 and TRBJ2-7; D is ambiguous. The ends were cut back, 5 bases at V and 2 bases at J, with 16 bases in the middle. Germline loops: CDR1 SGHAT, CDR2 FQDESV (reference sequence). The CDR3 sequence is 15 residues long. The CDR3 DNA follows: TGTGCCAGCAGCCGTTCCGACACCTTAACCTACGAGCAGTACTTC. This codes for CASSRSDTLTYEQYF.

V and J are TRBV10-3 and TRBJ1-3, with unresolved D. The CDR3 consists of 15 residues. Germline values: CDR1 ENHRY, CDR2 SYGVKD. The V gene lost 0 bases and the J gene lost 2 bases, with 8 bases spanning the gap. This chain's CDR3 is CAISESGGTGNTIYF. CDR3 DNA sequence: TGTGCCATCAGTGAGTCGGGAGGAACTGGAAACACCATATATTTT.

This chain uses TRBV5-1 with TRBJ2-7; TRBD1 agrees at 7 bases. CDR3 size: 14 residues. Germline V gene sequence: CDR1 SGHRS, CDR2 YFSETQ. V shed 3 bases and J 3 bases; nucleotides not matched to a gene: 6. CDR3 sequence reads: CASSYSQGNYEQYF. CDR3 nucleotide sequence: TGCGCCAGCAGCTACTCACAGGGGAACTACGAGCAGTACTTC.

A few counts support this clone. Within the sample, other DNA sequences also encode this same CDR3. The gene calls are TRBV18 and TRBJ2-3; 8 nucleotides align to TRBD2. The germline V gene encodes CDR1 KGHSH and CDR2 LQKENI. V lost 3 bases and J lost 1; bases outside the gene matches: 3. The CDR3 consists of 15 residues. The CDR3 coding sequence is TGTGCCAGCTCACCTACTAGCGGTCGCACAGATACGCAGTATTTT. Amino acid sequence: CASSPTSGRTDTQYF.

The chain links TRBV2 to TRBJ2-2; 7 bases align to TRBD2. CDR1 is SNHLY and CDR2 is FYNNEI in the germline V gene. The CDR3 has 17 residues. The V gene end was trimmed by 6 bases and the J gene end by 0 bases; junction bases not matched to a gene: 10. The DNA of the CDR3 is TGTGCCAGCAGAACTCCGGCGGGGGTCCCGAACACCGGGGAGCTGTTTTTT. This sequence encodes CASRTPAGVPNTGELFF. Based on the CDR3 plus reference TRBV2 and TRBJ2-2, the full variable domain is EPEVTQTPSHQVTQMGQEVILRCVPISNHLYFYWYRQILGQKVEFLVSFYNNEISEKSEIFDDQFSVERPDGSNFTLKIRSTKLEDSAMYFCASRTPAGVPNTGELFFGEGSRLTVL.

This chain uses TRBV5-4 with TRBJ2-7; 7 bases match TRBD2. Germline CDR1 and CDR2: SGHNT and YYREEE (reference sequence). The J segment lost 6 bases and the V segment lost 0 bases, leaving 9 bases of the junction unmatched. The length of the CDR3 is 15 residues. The CDR3 region has the DNA TGTGCCAGCAGCTTGGTCACGCGGGAGATCCGCGAGCAGTACTTC. This sequence encodes CASSLVTREIREQYF.

This chain links TRBV10-2 with TRBJ2-2, with a weak D call TRBD2 (5 bases). The CDR3 contains 16 residues. V gave up 2 bases and J gave up 2 bases, with 12 bases separating them. Germline CDR1 is WSHSY and CDR2 is SAAADI. CDR3 region: CASSEGGSGNTGELFF. DNA of the CDR3: TGCGCCAGCAGTGAGGGTGGCAGCGGAAACACCGGGGAGCTGTTTTTT.

This sequence joins TRBV19 and TRBJ2-1; D remains ambiguous. Germline loops: CDR1 LNHDA, CDR2 SQIVND (reference sequence). This CDR3 contains 14 residues. Trimming removed 3 bases at V and 2 bases at J, with 8 bases between. The CDR3 reads CASSIGDPYNEQFF. The CDR3 DNA reads TGTGCCAGTAGTATCGGAGACCCCTACAATGAGCAGTTCTTC.